This T cell receptor beta chain was retrieved from a study of cytomegalovirus exposure and HLA in healthy donors. Background on the study: Ancestry clustering placed 81% of several hundred genotyped donors in the Caucasian-associated cluster.

A multiplex PCR was run with 60 Vbeta primers and 13 Jbeta primers. Using immunoSEQ multiplex PCR, the repertoire was profiled, and TCRdb retains in-frame clones only, with some absent. The table shows roughly 120,000 clones, with 75% occurring only once. The CDR3 is 16 amino acids. V was clipped by 3 bases and J by 1 base; unmatched bases: 6. Germline loops: CDR1 MNHEY, CDR2 SMNVEV (reference sequence). This clonotype was sampled from a woman aged 40 to 50 in good health and CMV-seropositive. The V gene is TRBV27, the J gene TRBJ2-7, with 10 bases fitting TRBD1. The material sequenced was PBMCs. DNA for the CDR3: TGTGCCAGCAGTTTTGCGGGGACAGGGGTGTCCTACGAGCAGTACTTC. Amino acid sequence: CASSFAGTGVSYEQYF.